These 22 T cell receptor beta chains originate from one sample sequenced in a study of T cell changes during pregnancy in multiple sclerosis. Libraries were prepared by immunoSEQ multiplex PCR; TCRdb keeps only in-frame clonotypes and omits some of them. The profile shows about 93,000 clones, approximately 92% of them singletons. Material: peripheral blood, obtained after pregnancy. The receptors stem from a female donor with multiple sclerosis, enrolled in a pregnancy study.

The chain carries TRBV11-2 and TRBJ2-7, with D maybe TRBD1 (6 bases). Germline-derived CDR1 and CDR2 are SGHAT and FQNNGV. V gave up 5 bases and J gave up 3 bases, with 14 bases separating them. CDR3 size: 14 residues. DNA for the CDR3: TGTGCCAGCAGCCCCCAGGGGCACGGCTACGAGCAGTACTTC. Translation: CASSPQGHGYEQYF.

The chain has TRBV7-6 and TRBJ1-2; D remains ambiguous. Germline CDR1 and CDR2: SGHVS and FNYEAQ. This CDR3 has 14 amino acids. V was clipped by 5 bases and J by 4 bases, with 14 bases between them. The CDR3 DNA is TGTGCCAGCAGCCATACTACGGGGAGCTATGGCTACACCTTC. Translated, it gives CASSHTTGSYGYTF.

The chain combines TRBV7-3 with TRBJ2-1; 11 nucleotides agree with TRBD1. This CDR3 comprises 16 residues. CDR1 is SGHTA, CDR2 FQGTGA, per germline. V shed 0 bases, J shed 6 bases, and the junction held 4 bases outside the gene matches. CDR3 nucleotide sequence: TGTGCCAGCAGCTTAACGTACGGGACAGGGGGCAATGAGCAGTTCTTC. This encodes CASSLTYGTGGNEQFF.

The CDR3 DNA sequence: TGTGCCAGCAGTCCGTCAGGGGGCCCTGGAAACACCATATATTTT. Protein product: CASSPSGGPGNTIYF. V usage is TRBV28 and J usage is TRBJ1-3; 8 positions agree with TRBD1. The CDR3 length is 15 residues. Germline V lookup: CDR1 MDHEN, CDR2 SYDVKM. J was trimmed by 2 bases and V by 5 bases; bases with no gene match: 5.

The chain uses TRBV11-2 and TRBJ1-4; D gene uncertain. Per germline, CDR1 SGHAT and CDR2 FQNNGV. The V gene lost 4 bases and the J gene lost 6 bases, with 24 bases spanning the gap. This CDR3 has 18 residues. The CDR3, as DNA: TGTGCCAGCAGCTCTCTGGCTCACAGCCCCTTGTTGGATGAAAAACTGTTTTTT. This gives the protein CASSSLAHSPLLDEKLFF.

This rearrangement joins TRBV7-9 to TRBJ1-5; 8 positions match TRBD1. The germline V gene has CDR1 SEHNR and CDR2 FQNEAQ (reference sequence). The ends lost 5 bases at V and 5 bases at J; junction bases unmatched: 5. The CDR3 consists of 14 residues. The CDR3 region has the DNA TGTGCCAGCAGCCGACAGGGGAGTGATCAGCCCCAGCATTTT. Amino acid sequence: CASSRQGSDQPQHF.

The chain uses TRBV7-3 and TRBJ2-7; D possibly corresponds to TRBD1 (6 bases). The CDR3 length is 13 residues. V lost 1 base, J lost 6 bases, and 10 bases lay in between. From germline, CDR1 is SGHTA and CDR2 FQGTGA. The CDR3 sequence: CASSLNGRGEQYF. The CDR3 coding sequence is TGTGCCAGCAGCTTAAATGGCAGGGGCGAGCAGTACTTC.

The V gene is TRBV4-3, the J gene TRBJ2-2; a weak D match, TRBD2 (6 bases). The V end was cut by 4 bases, the J end by 0 bases, with 9 bases between. The CDR3 totals 15 residues. Germline CDR1 is LGHNA and CDR2 is YSLEER. The CDR3 coding sequence is TGCGCCAGCAGCCGGGGGGACCCGAACACCGGGGAGCTGTTTTTT. Its translation: CASSRGDPNTGELFF.

V and J are TRBV5-5 and TRBJ2-3; 8 nucleotides align to TRBD1. This CDR3 spans 18 amino acids. Germline loops: CDR1 SGHKS, CDR2 YYEKEE (reference sequence). The V and J ends lost 4 bases and 1 base, in that order; junction bases with no gene match: 14. CDR3 coding DNA: TGTGCCAGCAGCCGACAGGGGTTCGGGGGTGCGGGCACAGATACGCAGTATTTT. It codes for CASSRQGFGGAGTDTQYF.

The chain is built from TRBV7-2 and TRBJ1-5; 7 bases match TRBD1. This CDR3 contains 17 residues. CDR1 and CDR2 (germline): SGHTA, FQGNSA. The ends lost 1 base at V and 7 bases at J; junction bases unmatched: 13. The CDR3 DNA follows: TGTGCCAGCAGCTTAGGGGCCAGGGGGAACTTCAGGCAGCCCCAGCATTTT. Its translation is CASSLGARGNFRQPQHF. Together with reference TRBV7-2 and TRBJ1-5, the CDR3 gives the full variable domain: GAGVSQSPSNKVTEKGKDVELRCDPISGHTALYWYRQSLGQGLEFLIYFQGNSAPDKSGLPSDRFSAERTGGSVSTLTIQRTQQEDSAVYLCASSLGARGNFRQPQHFGDGTRLSIL.

This rearrangement joins TRBV29-1 to TRBJ2-7; tentative D call: TRBD2 (7 bases). Trimming removed 7 bases at V and 1 base at J, with 17 bases between. The CDR3 runs 14 residues. Germline CDR1 reads SQVTM; CDR2 reads ANQGSEA. The CDR3 loop reads CSGGRGPSSYEQYF. CDR3 DNA sequence: TGCAGCGGGGGGCGGGGGCCCTCTTCCTACGAGCAGTACTTC.

The chain carries TRBV29-1 and TRBJ2-1; 8 bases match TRBD1. V gave up 3 bases and J gave up 5 bases; unmatched junction bases: 9. The CDR3 is 15 amino acids. Germline CDR1 SQVTM, CDR2 ANQGSEA. CDR3: CSVDWAGGEHNEQFF. CDR3 nucleotides: TGCAGCGTTGACTGGGCAGGGGGCGAGCACAATGAGCAGTTCTTC.

This rearrangement joins TRBV5-1 to TRBJ2-7, with 12 bases matching TRBD1. V was pared by 0 bases and J by 3 bases, with 7 bases of the junction left unmatched. Germline values: CDR1 SGHRS, CDR2 YFSETQ. CDR3 size: 17 residues. CDR3 amino acids: CASSLVKGTGGLYEQYF. CDR3 DNA: TGCGCCAGCAGCTTGGTAAAGGGGACAGGGGGCCTCTACGAGCAGTACTTC.

This sequence joins TRBV21-1 and TRBJ2-2; TRBD2 is the table's D call and was not checked against the DNA. TRBV21-1 is assigned pseudogene status. The CDR3 is 16 amino acids. The CDR3 sequence is CASSKRTSGSPGELFF. The CDR3 nucleotides are TGTGCCAGCAGCAAAAGGACTAGCGGGAGTCCCGGGGAGCTGTTTTTT.

The CDR3 nucleotides read TGTGCCAGCGGACAGGTTTTGGGCACCGGGGAGCTGTTTTTT. Translation: CASGQVLGTGELFF. The rearrangement uses TRBV19 and TRBJ2-2; 7 nucleotides line up with TRBD1. Germline assignment: CDR1 LNHDA and CDR2 SQIVND (reference sequence). CDR3 size: 14 residues. V dropped 9 bases and J dropped 4; count of bases not matched to a gene: 8.

This chain connects TRBV5-1 to TRBJ2-7, with TRBD1 identical over 9 bases. The germline gives CDR1 SGHRS, CDR2 YFSETQ. This CDR3 is built from 16 residues. Germline trimming cut 3 bases from V and 1 base from J; bases unmatched to any gene: 8. DNA for the CDR3: TGCGCCAGCAGCTCTGAATGGGACAGGGTATCCTACGAGCAGTACTTC. It is translated as CASSSEWDRVSYEQYF.

This chain links TRBV5-1 with TRBJ1-2, with 7 bases aligning to TRBD1. The junction had 6 bases not matched to a gene; V was cut back by 0 bases and J by 7 bases. The CDR3 is 14 residues long. Germline V gene lookup returns CDR1 SGHRS and CDR2 YFSETQ. The CDR3 sequence is CASSLEGQAGGYTF. The CDR3 DNA sequence: TGCGCCAGCAGCTTGGAAGGACAGGCGGGTGGCTACACCTTC. Together with reference TRBV5-1 and TRBJ1-2, the CDR3 gives the full variable domain: KAGVTQTPRYLIKTRGQQVTLSCSPISGHRSVSWYQQTPGQGLQFLFEYFSETQRNKGNFPGRFSGRQFSNSRSEMNVSTLELGDSALYLCASSLEGQAGGYTFGSGTRLTVV.

The chain combines TRBV11-2 with TRBJ1-2, with 11 bases that match TRBD1. The ends lost 0 bases at V and 7 bases at J; junction bases unmatched: 7. The CDR3 length is 16 residues. Germline V gives CDR1 SGHAT, CDR2 FQNNGV. In nucleotides, the CDR3 is TGTGCCAGCAGCTTAGATTCCGGACAGGGGGCGGGTGGCTACACCTTC. This encodes CASSLDSGQGAGGYTF.

The rearrangement links TRBV6-5 to TRBJ2-7; D gene uncertain. Germline CDR1 reads MNHEY; CDR2 reads SVGAGI. CDR3 length: 15 amino acids. V was shortened by 0 bases and J by 6 bases, with 15 bases between the two germline ends. CDR3 nucleotides: TGTGCCAGCAGTTACTCGACTCGCTCGATGGGCGAGCAGTACTTC. Translating it yields CASSYSTRSMGEQYF.

This chain links TRBV9 with TRBJ2-1; 7 bases are shared with TRBD1. Unmatched junction bases numbered 6, after V lost 2 bases and J lost 10 bases. Germline assignment: CDR1 SGDLS and CDR2 YYNGEE. The CDR3 length is 13 residues. CDR3 residues: CASSVTGATEQFF. The DNA for the CDR3 is TGTGCCAGCAGCGTCACAGGGGCCACGGAGCAGTTCTTC.

The V gene is TRBV30, the J gene TRBJ2-7; no definite D call. Germline CDR1 is GTSNPN and CDR2 is SVGIG (reference sequence). The V gene lost 0 bases and the J gene lost 6 bases, with 12 bases spanning the gap. The CDR3 has 13 residues. The CDR3 coding sequence is TGTGCCTGGAGTGTTTTGGTGGGCCGCGAGCAGTACTTC. This codes for CAWSVLVGREQYF.

The chain joins TRBV6-5 to TRBJ2-7, with 8 bases identical to TRBD1. V lost 0 bases, J lost 5 bases, and 9 bases stayed unmatched. CDR1 and CDR2 (germline): MNHEY, SVGAGI. This CDR3 spans 16 amino acids. CDR3 region: CASSYSKWTGTNEQYF. For the CDR3, the DNA is TGTGCCAGCAGTTACTCCAAGTGGACAGGGACCAACGAGCAGTACTTC.